These T cell receptor beta chains were read from a single sample in a study of T cells in Graves' hyperthyroidism and ophthalmopathy. TCRdb reprocessed the multiplex PCR reads via MiXCR and lists one record per CDR3 protein. The table lists approximately 200,000 distinct CDR3 sequences, about 18% of them singletons. Sequenced material: blood. The receptors stem from a middle-aged man with Graves' hyperthyroidism. Both conserved end residues are trimmed from each CDR3. Each record gives: J gene, V gene, CDR3 protein.

J: TRBJ2-1
V: TRBV5-5
CDR3: ASSSSRGGAYNEQF

J: TRBJ1-1
V: TRBV30
CDR3: AWRRTGSFTAF

J: TRBJ2-5
V: TRBV7-9
CDR3: ASSKFGVQETQY

J: TRBJ1-5
V: TRBV7-2
CDR3: ASSLDWTGDQPQH

J: TRBJ2-3
V: TRBV4-3
CDR3: ASSQEFSEDTQY

J: TRBJ2-7
V: TRBV7-9
CDR3: ASSLGDDRGRGEQY

J: TRBJ1-3
V: TRBV20-1
CDR3: SAREGPKSSGNTIY

J: TRBJ1-1
V: TRBV5-1
CDR3: ASSLEGRRSEAF

J: TRBJ2-5
V: TRBV27
CDR3: ASRLNSARTQY

J: TRBJ2-2
V: TRBV4-3
CDR3: ASSQDLSAGELF

J: TRBJ2-3
V: TRBV27
CDR3: ASLRSDTQY

J: TRBJ1-4
V: TRBV15
CDR3: ATSRGTGDPRNEKLF

J: TRBJ2-7
V: TRBV20-1
CDR3: SARNRGLSYEQY

J: TRBJ2-1
V: TRBV12-3/TRBV12-4
CDR3: ASSIGGHEQF

J: TRBJ2-1
V: TRBV9
CDR3: ASSVGGEGEQF

J: TRBJ2-7
V: TRBV18
CDR3: ASSSTGDISYEQC

J: TRBJ2-7
V: TRBV3-1
CDR3: ASSRPSGGEYEQY

J: TRBJ2-4
V: TRBV2
CDR3: ASSEGVTGTSGLAKNIQY

J: TRBJ2-3
V: TRBV5-5
CDR3: ASSPTPTGDTDTQY

J: TRBJ1-2
V: TRBV9
CDR3: ASSQSLRYT

J: TRBJ1-1
V: TRBV18
CDR3: ASSPRDRGAF

J: TRBJ2-7
V: TRBV20-1
CDR3: SARDLALPEQY

J: TRBJ2-1
V: TRBV20-1
CDR3: SASGRGGLFNEQF

J: TRBJ2-6
V: TRBV7-2
CDR3: ASSLALTGGGANVLT

J: TRBJ2-2
V: TRBV5-6
CDR3: ASSSLRDPTGELF

J: TRBJ2-7
V: TRBV20-1
CDR3: SAREGGSSYEQY